This TCR beta chain emerged from a study of cytomegalovirus exposure and HLA in healthy donors (dated by TCRdb to 2016 to 2017). About the investigation overall: An earlier analysis of a few hundred of the donors reported approximately 260 Gb of sequence data and about 120 million unique TCR beta sequences obtained from roughly 180 million T cells. The study was designed to test whether signatures of past pathogen exposure could be identified by cataloging public T cell receptors. An earlier analysis of about 600 of the donors used high-throughput TCR beta sequencing to judge whether each TCR beta V gene segment behaved as functional or pseudogenic. HLA typing covered class I and class II loci at four-digit resolution. Alongside the repertoire data, information on donor age, sex, ethnicity and CMV serostatus was compiled. The genetic ancestry cluster associated with self-reported Caucasian donors included about 81% of the roughly 410 genotyped donors. In addition to the first cohort of roughly 670 subjects, a separate validation cohort of around 110 different subjects was used. Genome-wide SNP genotypes for about 65% of the roughly 670 donors were used in a later genetic analysis, which treated that subset as a discovery cohort. The number of donors typed differed by locus, with roughly 620-630 for A, B, C, DRB1 and DQB1, 522 for DQA1, over 600 for DPA1, and roughly 450 for DPB1. The study profiled the T cell repertoires of under 700 subjects by immunosequencing and related them to cytomegalovirus serostatus. The study combined high-throughput TCR immunosequencing, statistical association of individual TCRs with disease status, and machine learning to predict cytomegalovirus infection status. Roughly five DR-DQ haplotypes were treated as single units for association and clustering because of strong linkage in the cohort. Every repertoire in the discovery cohort had been generated on one and the same sequencing platform. A later analysis re-analyzed previously published TCR beta repertoires from roughly 630 donors and added high-resolution HLA genotyping to study TCR occurrence patterns. Rather than using new phenotypic data, the later analysis identified candidate immune exposures from TCR beta sequences and from how often those sequences occurred across donors. An early release covering about 600 HLA-typed donors comprised about 290 gigabases of sequencing data and around 80 million unique TCR sequences. Among 300 to 450 genotyped donors of the cohort, an average of roughly 240,000 unique TCR beta nucleotide sequences were sequenced per donor, 15% to 20% of them non-productive.

The cohort was made up of 500 to 850 healthy bone marrow donors. At the time of sampling, every cohort member was nominally healthy, though immune exposures that went unrecorded were likely present. The donor tested CMV seronegative, placing the donor among the 352 seronegative members of the cohort. Each donor provided a peripheral blood sample, and peripheral blood mononuclear cells were used for TCR beta sequencing. Genomic DNA extraction from the blood cell samples was performed with the Qiagen DNeasy Blood Extraction Kit. As for this clone: Which antigen it targets is not known. Base qualities are not at hand, and no much larger clone is one base apart.

Library preparation employed the immunoSEQ multiplex PCR assay. For the multiplex PCR, a mixture combining 60 forward primers for TCR Vbeta segments and 13 reverse primers for TCR Jbeta segments was used. Amplification of the CDR3 region of rearranged TCR beta genes was performed with a multiplex PCR assay on genomic DNA. Amplified TCR beta libraries were sequenced as 87-base-pair reads on the Illumina HiSeq System. The study's processing was this. In a later analysis, 70 million to 95 million unique TCR beta chains were counted across the 500 to 850 repertoires, and around 10 million of these chains were shared by at least two donors. A nearest-neighbor algorithm error-corrected the raw reads and collapsed the reads into unique sequences, merging closely related sequences to remove PCR and sequencing errors. Alignment of CDR3 sequences to IMGT reference sequences was used to assign V, D and J gene segments. For a sequence to be retained, a match of at least six nucleotides to both a V gene segment and a J gene segment was required. A rearrangement counted as productive if the CDR3 had no stop codons and remained in frame with V and J, and every other rearrangement counted as non-productive. Following IMGT convention, CDR3 was defined as the stretch from the second conserved V-encoded cysteine up to the conserved J-encoded phenylalanine. The earlier analysis of approximately 500 of the donors excluded sequences that lacked an unambiguous match to a single V gene segment. An earlier analysis of approximately 590 of the donors classified V segments as functional when productive rearrangements were above 56.7% and as segregating when the standard deviation between donors was above 5%. A statistical classification framework was developed to diagnose cytomegalovirus status using the catalog of TCR beta chain sequences. A later analysis assigned V and J genes by comparing TCR nucleotide sequences with IMGT/GENE-DB human TR gene sequences. Using the TCRdist pipeline, a later analysis assigned CDR3 sequences along with most-parsimonious VDJ recombination scenarios. A later analysis defined each TCR beta chain by its CDR3 amino acid sequence plus V-gene family, and excluded reads lacking a unique V-gene family. In a later analysis, around 650 highly shared, low-generation-probability nucleotide sequences were removed to address suspected cross-contamination and a sequencing artifact. A later analysis calculated a clonal expansion index for each public chain from normalized within-repertoire ranks of inferred template counts. A later analysis computed generation probabilities with a VDJ recombination model fitted to out-of-frame rearrangements, and checked the results against IGoR. A later analysis scored TCR-TCR, TCR-HLA and TCR-CMV co-occurrence with hypergeometric tests, applying a repertoire-size bias correction to TCR pairs. False discovery rates were estimated in a later analysis by permuting HLA or CMV assignments 20 times. In a later analysis, co-occurring TCRs were grouped using DBSCAN, and TCRdist sequence similarity was added for clustering within HLA-allele-positive subsets. For co-occurrence clustering, repertoires with fewer than 30,000 or more than 120,000 public chains were excluded, along with a handful of repertoires with anomalous nucleotide sharing. Drawn from immuneACCESS, this table holds only the in-frame rearrangements with V and J called that TCRdb kept. Clones are partly lost; checked studies trace under half to an unresolved V gene and leave the rest unexplained. V and J calls and clone size come straight from that table; D and trimming were deduced from the DNA. The sample table holds approximately 54,000 clones, of which roughly 84% were seen once. Approximately 2.8% of the sample belongs to the ten largest clones.

The investigation overall reported the following: Strong co-occurrence of HLA alleles, especially DR and DQ, made assigning TCR associations to individual alleles difficult. In a later analysis, over 15,000 TCR beta sequences were associated with specific HLA alleles at a false discovery rate of 0.05. Some IMGT-functional V segments, including TRBV6-2 and TRBV6-3, could not be distinguished by the 87-base-pair reads and were therefore excluded. Correlated functional status among segregating V segments might be attributable to linkage disequilibrium, but an unknown experimental factor could not be ruled out. Across donors, most TCR sequences were observed very rarely, whereas some public TCRs were present in many individuals. A few of the identified cytomegalovirus-associated TCR beta chains were confirmed in vitro to be specific for cytomegalovirus antigens. In a later analysis, HLA-associated TCR beta chains showed more clonal expansion and lower generation probabilities than non-associated chains that were equally common. A later genetic analysis associated a missense DCLRE1C variant with V-gene and J-gene trimming of TCR beta chains, and an independent cohort replicated the association. The cohort was sequenced for TCR beta chains only, and without alpha or paired-chain data the features that could be detected were limited. Presence/absence analyses assumed roughly uniform sequencing depth across donors, an assumption that may not hold. A further reported finding was that TCR beta sequences accurately predicted the HLA-A and HLA-B alleles for most subjects in the first cohort. A later genetic analysis reported fewer N-insertions in productive TCRs among donors in an Asian-associated ancestry cluster than the roughly 720-donor mean. In an earlier analysis of under 600 of the donors, most TCR beta V segments were observed in productive rearrangements about 90% or about 30% of the time, broadly matching IMGT annotations. Because counts were too low, approximately 18 rarely observed V segments, including chromosome 9 orphons, were excluded from the earlier analysis of several hundred of the donors. The authors suggested that the approach could potentially be generalized to other disease states and immunological phenotypes. A later analysis found that most CMV-associated TCR beta chains appeared HLA-restricted, with HLA associations seemingly driven largely by CMV exposure. For the cohort, immune exposure information was limited to CMV serostatus. According to a later analysis, TCR association rates differed among HLA loci, with DRB1 alleles showing the most associated TCRs and HLA-C alleles showing the fewest. Because some donors lacked HLA typing at each locus, the association tests relied only on the typed subset. In the study, approximately 160 TCR beta chains were listed as associated with cytomegalovirus. A cluster of highly shared sequence variants was judged likely to represent a technical artifact of the sequencing pipeline. In both the original and validation cohorts, the classifier was reported to diagnose cytomegalovirus status with high specificity and sensitivity. Several of the top co-occurrence clusters appeared to be linked to parvovirus B19, influenza, CMV and Epstein-Barr virus, according to a later analysis.

Including cysteine and phenylalanine, the CDR3 has 16 amino acids. Only the CDR3 portion is preserved as DNA: 48 bases, with reading frame beginning at the first base. CDR1 and CDR2 are drawn from the germline V gene: SGDLS, YYNGEE. V loses 0 bases at its end and J loses 5 bases; junction bases beyond the gene matches: 8. The clonotype comes from a woman aged 18-30 years in good health and CMV-seronegative. The specimen was PBMCs. The receptor chain draws on TRBV9 and TRBJ2-5, with 9 bases aligning to TRBD2. CDR3 loop: CASSVGREGRGETQYF. At the DNA level, the sequence is TGTGCCAGCAGCGTAGGGCGGGAGGGCCGAGGGGAGACCCAGTACTTC.